These 5 T cell receptor beta chains share one sample of origin, sequenced in a study of CD8 T cells in ankylosing spondylitis. Their antigens are not known. Study-wide results and caveats: Apparently characteristic of ankylosing spondylitis blood was a TCR beta motif (fewer than 10 highly homologous variants).

TCRdb passed the 5' RACE reads through MiXCR, listing each CDR3 protein once. Among roughly 440,000 distinct CDR3 sequences, over 15% were seen once, and the ten largest hold 1%. The sequenced material came from blood, either unsorted or a sorted T cell fraction (not recorded which). Receptors were obtained from a male donor with ankylosing spondylitis.

The chain is built from TRBV7-2 and TRBJ1-4, with D possibly TRBD1 on 6 matching bases. The CDR3 loop spans 17 amino acids. The V gene's germline CDR1 is SGHTA and CDR2 FQGNSA. Trimming took off 2 bases at V and 0 bases at J, with 13 bases between the two ends. The CDR3: CASSLNHREATNEKLFF. The CDR3 nucleotides read TGTGCCAGCAGCTTAAACCACAGGGAGGCAACTAATGAAAAACTGTTTTTT.

This rearrangement joins TRBV6-1 to TRBJ1-1; 7 bases agree with TRBD1. Unmatched junction bases numbered 7, after V lost 7 bases and J lost 5 bases. The CDR3 contains 13 residues. Germline-derived CDR1 and CDR2 are MNHNS and SASEGT. DNA of the CDR3: TGTGCCAGCAAGAGACAGGGAAAAACTGAAGCTTTCTTT. This sequence encodes CASKRQGKTEAFF.

This chain links TRBV5-1 with TRBJ2-7; 9 bases match TRBD1. The germline V gene has CDR1 SGHRS and CDR2 YFSETQ. The CDR3 covers 15 residues. The trim removed 3 bases at V and 5 bases at J, leaving 9 bases unmatched. DNA of the CDR3: TGCGCCAGCAGCTGGGGGACAGGGCAAGTTAACGAGCAGTACTTC. Translated: CASSWGTGQVNEQYF.

The chain joins TRBV10-2 to TRBJ1-4; 9 positions match TRBD1. This CDR3 spans 14 amino acids. The germline V gene has CDR1 WSHSY and CDR2 SAAADI. With V trimmed by 6 bases and J by 8 bases, 7 bases remained unmatched. The CDR3 here is CASRPGQGREKLFF. The CDR3 bases are TGCGCCAGCAGACCGGGACAGGGTCGCGAAAAACTGTTTTTT.

This clonotype was counted many times. The genes are TRBV18 and TRBJ2-3; 8 bases agree with TRBD2. The CDR3 contains 16 residues. From germline, CDR1 is KGHSH and CDR2 LQKENI. V was clipped by 3 bases and J by 5 bases; unmatched bases: 10. DNA for the CDR3: TGTGCCAGCTCACCCCTCTCGCGGGGGGCGGGAGATACGCAGTATTTT. Encoded protein: CASSPLSRGAGDTQYF.